Here is one T cell receptor (beta chain) with its context. Its antigen remains unknown. The record originates from a study of post-analysis software for immune sequencing data. Study-level points and caveats: A significant reduction in normalized Chao1 diversity was observed in multiple sclerosis patients versus controls. Comparison of patients with controls showed five TRBV segments more frequent in patients, TRBV5-6, TRBV5-1 and TRBV20-1 among them.

Built from TCR beta cDNA, the libraries had unique molecular identifiers in them. TCRdb used MiXCR to reprocess the PCR reads, holding one entry per CDR3 protein. Here the sample spans fewer than 700,000 distinct CDR3 sequences, roughly 45% being singletons. The CDR3 is made up of 16 amino acids. V was pared by 5 bases and J by 6 bases, with 23 bases between. Germline lookup yields CDR1 SGHAT and CDR2 FQNNGV. The clonotype originates from a girl aged 5-17 years with multiple sclerosis. What was sequenced was blood. The V gene is TRBV11-2, the J gene TRBJ2-7; TRBD2 is a possible D gene (6 bases). Written as DNA, the CDR3 is TGTGCCAGCAGCGCAAGGAGGGGTTTAAGCCTACTCGAGCAGTACTTC. Amino acids: CASSARRGLSLLEQYF.